The 32 T cell receptor delta chains below all came from one sample that was sequenced in a study of gamma-delta chains in newborns, infants, children. TCRdb reanalyzed the reads using CATT. The data contain 15,000 or so delta-chain clones, about 7% of them seen just once; the ten biggest clones take up approximately 20%. The sequenced sample was blood. These receptors all come from a child who was a newborn, infant or young child, either healthy, febrile or measles-vaccinated (not recorded which).

Details on this clone: Other DNA sequences from this sample encode an identical CDR3 as well. The chain combines TRDV2 with TRDJ3; 8 bases are a match to TRDD3. Looked up from germline, CDR1 is GEAIGNYY and CDR2 is EKD. The CDR3 sequence is 19 residues long. Losses at the gene ends were 1 base for V and 0 bases for J; bases not matched to a gene: 7. The CDR3 reads CACDTTGGSSSWDTRQMFF. The CDR3 DNA is TGTGCCTGTGACACTACTGGGGGGTCGAGCTCCTGGGACACCCGACAGATGTTTTTC.

Remarks on this clone: Mismatch with germline at one junction end may stem from a read error. The chain is built from TRDV2 and TRDJ3; 8 nucleotides line up with TRDD3. The CDR3 extends over 18 amino acids. CDR1 and CDR2 from the germline V gene are GEAIGNYY and EKD. The CDR3 reads CACDTGGFSSWDTRLMFF. The CDR3 coding sequence is TGTGCCTGTGACACTGGGGGATTTAGCTCCTGGGACACCCGACTGATGTTTTTC.

The chain links TRDV2 to TRDJ3, with 13 nucleotides matching TRDD3. J was trimmed by 9 bases and V by 3 bases; bases with no gene match: 7. This CDR3 has 17 amino acids. Germline V gives CDR1 GEAIGNYY, CDR2 EKD. CDR3 protein: CACDPLLGDTRTRQMFF. The CDR3 nucleotides read TGTGCCTGTGACCCCTTACTGGGGGATACGCGCACCCGACAGATGTTTTTC.

Note on this clone: One base away lies a much larger clone, so this may be a sequencing read error. This sample also contains other DNA sequences that code for the same CDR3. The CDR3 loop reads CACDILGDTYTDKLIF. The CDR3 DNA reads TGTGCCTGTGACATACTGGGGGATACCTACACCGATAAACTCATCTTT. V is TRDV2 and J is TRDJ1; TRDD3 aligns across 12 bases. This CDR3 contains 16 residues. The germline V gene encodes CDR1 GEAIGNYY and CDR2 EKD. Germline trimming cut 2 bases from V and 0 bases from J; bases unmatched to any gene: 3.

In this sample, this clone turned up a few times. The chain uses TRDV2 and TRDJ2; TRDD3 matches 11 bases. The length of the CDR3 is 14 residues. The V segment lost 3 bases and the J segment 7 bases; nucleotides outside the gene matches: 3. Germline lookup yields CDR1 GEAIGNYY and CDR2 EKD. For the CDR3, the DNA is TGTGCCTGTGACTGGGGGATACGCTTAGCACAACTCTTCTTT. Translated, it gives CACDWGIRLAQLFF.

This clone is categorized as medium-sized. Its ends do not fully match the called genes, so a read error is possible. This rearrangement joins TRDV2 to TRDJ2; 8 nucleotides line up with TRDD3. The CDR3 is 15 amino acids. Germline V CDR1 and CDR2: GEAIGNYY, EKD. CDR3 bases: TGTGCCTGTGACATACTGGGGGCTTTGACAGCACACCTCTTCTTT. Translation: CACDILGALTAHLFF.

A few counts support this clone. TCRdb's listed protein matches a much larger clone and diverges from this DNA's translation at residue 3, likely through a read error; the protein shown comes from the DNA. Other nucleotide sequences in the sample specify the same CDR3. This CDR3 reads CARDVLGDTAQLFF. CDR3 DNA: TGTGCCCGTGACGTACTGGGGGATACAGCACAACTATTCTTT. The V and J genes are TRDV2 and TRDJ2; 12 bases are shared with TRDD3. The CDR3 consists of 14 residues. The germline gives CDR1 GEAIGNYY, CDR2 EKD.

The V call is TRDV2, the J call TRDJ3; 8 bases map to TRDD3. The germline V gene encodes CDR1 GEAIGNYY and CDR2 EKD. The V gene end was trimmed by 3 bases and the J gene end by 2 bases; junction bases not matched to a gene: 8. This CDR3 comprises 18 residues. The CDR3 region is CACDGTGGSPWDTRQMFF. The CDR3 DNA sequence: TGTGCCTGTGACGGCACTGGGGGCTCTCCCTGGGACACCCGACAGATGTTTTTC.

A word on this clone: A much more abundant neighbour one base away suggests this may be a read error. Different DNA sequences within this sample yield the same CDR3. The gene calls are TRDV2 and TRDJ3; 10 positions match TRDD3. The CDR3 consists of 20 residues. Trimming removed 0 bases from V and 0 bases from J; junction bases left unmatched: 7. CDR1 and CDR2 from the germline V gene are GEAIGNYY and EKD. Written as DNA, the CDR3 is TGTGCCTGTGACACCGTACTGGGGGATCCGAGCTCCTGGGACACCCGACAGATGTTTTTC. Translating gives CACDTVLGDPSSWDTRQMFF.

The V and J genes are TRDV2 and TRDJ3; TRDD3 aligns across 9 bases. The length of the CDR3 is 18 residues. In germline, CDR1 is GEAIGNYY, CDR2 EKD. J gave up 2 bases and V 2 bases, and 6 bases lay outside the gene matches. The CDR3 DNA sequence: TGTGCCTGTGACATACTGGGGGAGCCCCCCTGGGACACCCGACAGATGTTTTTC. It encodes CACDILGEPPWDTRQMFF.

Only a few counts were recorded for this clone. Other nucleotide sequences in the sample specify the same CDR3. The chain links TRDV2 to TRDJ3; 8 positions match TRDD3. Germline assignment: CDR1 GEAIGNYY and CDR2 EKD. This CDR3 spans 19 amino acids. V trimming: 0 bases; J trimming: 0 bases; junction bases outside the gene matches: 6. The CDR3 here is CACDTWGIPSSWDTRQMFF. The CDR3 bases are TGTGCCTGTGACACCTGGGGGATCCCTAGCTCCTGGGACACCCGACAGATGTTTTTC.

This clone is classed as medium-sized (0.01 to 0.1%). A far larger clone lies a single base away; this is likely a read error. In the same sample, other DNA sequences code for this CDR3. The chain joins TRDV2 to TRDJ3, with 8 positions matching TRDD3. This CDR3 is built from 17 residues. CDR1 is GEAIGNYY, CDR2 EKD, per germline. The CDR3 spells CACDTWGSSWDTRQMFF. The CDR3 DNA follows: TGCGCCTGTGACACCTGGGGGAGCTCCTGGGACACCCGACAGATGTTTTTC.

Regarding this clone: This specimen includes other DNA sequences encoding the same CDR3. The genes are TRDV2 and TRDJ3, with a possible D match to TRDD3 (6 bases). This CDR3 is built from 20 residues. Trimming took 2 bases from V and 0 from J, leaving 19 bases between them. The germline V gene has CDR1 GEAIGNYY and CDR2 EKD. The CDR3 reads CACDMVGMFLGSWDTRQMFF. CDR3 bases: TGTGCCTGTGACATGGTGGGGATGTTTCTAGGCTCCTGGGACACCCGACAGATGTTTTTC.

This clone was detected only a few times. This chain links TRDV2 with TRDJ3; 7 bases fit TRDD3. This CDR3 region has 18 residues. Germline trimming cut 4 bases from V and 0 bases from J; bases unmatched to any gene: 8. CDR1 GEAIGNYY and CDR2 EKD come from the germline V gene. The CDR3 DNA sequence: TGTGCCTGTGATCTCTGGGGGCCCCTCTCCTGGGACACCCGACAGATGTTTTTC. It specifies CACDLWGPLSWDTRQMFF.

This clone was detected many times. The chain employs TRDV2 and TRDJ3; TRDD3 agrees at 8 bases. Germline trimming cut 0 bases from V and 2 bases from J; bases unmatched to any gene: 5. The CDR3 consists of 18 residues. CDR1 and CDR2 from the germline V gene are GEAIGNYY and EKD. This chain's CDR3 is CACDTLLGDPWDTRQMFF. The CDR3 DNA sequence: TGTGCCTGTGACACCTTGTTGGGGGATCCCTGGGACACCCGACAGATGTTTTTC.

Judged by abundance, this clone is medium-sized (0.01 to 0.1%). This may be a read error: a much more frequent sequence differs by one nucleotide. The identical CDR3 is also encoded by other nucleotide sequences in the sample. The genes are TRDV2 and TRDJ3; 11 bases match TRDD3. After removal of 0 bases from V and 0 bases from J, the junction contained 3 bases not matched to a gene. The CDR3 consists of 19 residues. Germline-derived CDR1 and CDR2 are GEAIGNYY and EKD. CDR3 nucleotide sequence: TGTGCCTGTGACACCGTACTGGGGGATAACTCCTGGGACACCCGACAGATGTTTTTC. Its protein is CACDTVLGDNSWDTRQMFF.

Note on this clone: The mismatch at residue 3 between this DNA's translation and the TCRdb protein of a much larger clone likely reflects a read error; the protein shown is translated from the DNA. The rearrangement joins TRDV2 to TRDJ3, with TRDD3 identical over 8 bases. Germline values: CDR1 GEAIGNYY, CDR2 EKD. The CDR3 extends over 16 amino acids. The CDR3 DNA follows: TGTGCCCGTGACACCTGGGGGACCTGGGACACCCGACAGATGTTTTTC. Translation gives CARDTWGTWDTRQMFF.

This clone was detected a few times. The rearrangement links TRDV2 to TRDJ3; 9 bases map to TRDD3. The V gene's germline CDR1 is GEAIGNYY and CDR2 EKD. After removal of 2 bases from V and 0 bases from J, the junction contained 13 bases not matched to a gene. This CDR3 has 21 amino acids. The CDR3 region has the DNA TGTGCCTGTGACAGCGTTTCTATACTGGGGGAGAGCTCCTGGGACACCCGACAGATGTTTTTC. Protein sequence: CACDSVSILGESSWDTRQMFF.

As to this clone: This may come from a read error, since a much larger clone is one base off. The rearrangement joins TRDV2 to TRDJ2; 7 nucleotides align to TRDD3. This CDR3 region has 15 residues. Trimming removed 5 bases from V and 4 bases from J; junction bases left unmatched: 9. Germline lookup yields CDR1 GEAIGNYY and CDR2 EKD. CDR3 region: CACGTLGAKTAQLFF. CDR3 nucleotides: TGTGCCTGTGGCACTCTGGGGGCCAAGACAGCACAACTCTTCTTT.

This clone was seen more than once but under ten times. A single base separates this from a much larger clone, so it may be a read error. Other DNA sequences in the sample encode the same CDR3. The chain recombines TRDV2 with TRDJ3, with D possibly being TRDD3 (5 bases). The V and J ends lost 0 bases and 5 bases respectively, with 10 bases between them. The CDR3 is 16 amino acids. Per germline, CDR1 GEAIGNYY and CDR2 EKD. CDR3 in DNA: TGTGCCTGTGACACCGTAGATACTCGGGACACCCGACAGATGTTTTTC. Its translation is CACDTVDTRDTRQMFF.

There are a few counts of this clone. The chain is built from TRDV2 and TRDJ3, with 8 nucleotides matching TRDD3. CDR1 GEAIGNYY and CDR2 EKD come from the germline V gene. CDR3 length: 18 residues. V was clipped by 1 base and J by 2 bases; unmatched bases: 6. The CDR3 nucleotides read TGTGCCTGTGACACTGTATCGGGGGATACCTGGGACACCCGACAGATGTTTTTC. Amino acid sequence: CACDTVSGDTWDTRQMFF.

Notes on this clone: This sample includes further DNA sequences coding for the same CDR3. This CDR3 reads CACDTLLGDTLSSWDTRQMFF. As DNA, the CDR3 is TGTGCCTGTGACACCTTACTGGGGGATACGCTTAGCTCCTGGGACACCCGACAGATGTTTTTC. The V and J genes are TRDV2 and TRDJ3; 13 nucleotides line up with TRDD3. With 0 bases clipped from V and 0 bases from J, the junction kept 7 bases outside the gene matches. Germline lookup yields CDR1 GEAIGNYY and CDR2 EKD. The CDR3 has 21 residues.

This clone was picked up many times. V and J are TRDV1 and TRDJ2, with 10 bases that match TRDD3. Trimming removed 1 base from V and 5 bases from J; junction bases left unmatched: 13. Looked up from germline, CDR1 is TSWWSYY and CDR2 is QGS. The CDR3 runs to 19 residues. CDR3 protein: CALGERFWGIGPRTAQLFF. The CDR3 DNA reads TGTGCTCTTGGGGAACGTTTCTGGGGGATAGGCCCACGCACAGCACAACTCTTCTTT.

The chain recombines TRDV2 with TRDJ3, with 8 bases aligning to TRDD3. CDR3 length: 18 amino acids. Trimming removed 1 base from V and 1 base from J; junction bases left unmatched: 5. Germline V CDR1 and CDR2: GEAIGNYY, EKD. CDR3 in DNA: TGTGCCTGTGACACTGGGGGATTAGAGTCCTGGGACACCCGACAGATGTTTTTC. It yields the protein CACDTGGLESWDTRQMFF.

This chain joins TRDV2 and TRDJ3, with TRDD3 matching over 7 bases. Germline assignment: CDR1 GEAIGNYY and CDR2 EKD. There are 19 residues in the CDR3. The V segment lost 0 bases and the J segment 0 bases; nucleotides outside the gene matches: 7. The CDR3 bases are TGTGCCTGTGACACCGTAATTGGGGGACGCTCCTGGGACACCCGACAGATGTTTTTC. This gives the protein CACDTVIGGRSWDTRQMFF.

A few counts support this clone. The chain recombines TRDV2 with TRDJ3, with D unresolved. The germline gives CDR1 GEAIGNYY, CDR2 EKD. CDR3 length: 18 amino acids. Trimming stripped 2 bases from V and 0 bases from J, with 13 bases between. Written as DNA, the CDR3 is TGTGCCTGTGACAACGTCGGGAGGGGCTCCTGGGACACCCGACAGATGTTTTTC. Residues: CACDNVGRGSWDTRQMFF.

This clone has more than one count but fewer than ten. This chain uses TRDV1 with TRDJ3; TRDD3 aligns across 12 bases. The CDR3 spans 25 residues. Germline V gives CDR1 TSWWSYY, CDR2 QGS. The junction had 21 bases not matched to a gene; V was cut back by 3 bases and J by 0 bases. The CDR3 loop reads CALGEQTPFSSYWGILSWDTRQMFF. CDR3 DNA: TGTGCTCTTGGGGAGCAGACCCCCTTCTCATCGTACTGGGGGATACTCTCCTGGGACACCCGACAGATGTTTTTC.

The sample holds a few counts of this clone. CDR3 DNA sequence: TGTGCCTGTGACGTACTGGGGGATAAGGACACCCGACAGATGTTTTTC. Translation gives CACDVLGDKDTRQMFF. The rearrangement uses TRDV2 and TRDJ3; 11 bases map to TRDD3. The CDR3 covers 16 residues. J gave up 6 bases and V 3 bases, and 3 bases lay outside the gene matches. Per the germline V gene, CDR1 is GEAIGNYY and CDR2 is EKD.

V usage is TRDV2 and J usage is TRDJ3, with 13 bases that match TRDD3. The germline V gene has CDR1 GEAIGNYY and CDR2 EKD. The ends lost 0 bases at V and 5 bases at J; junction bases unmatched: 9. CDR3 length: 20 residues. CDR3 residues: CACDTVVLGDTVRDTRQMFF. Written as DNA, the CDR3 is TGTGCCTGTGACACCGTGGTACTGGGGGATACGGTCAGGGACACCCGACAGATGTTTTTC.

As regards this clone: The same CDR3 is also encoded by other DNA sequences in this sample. The chain employs TRDV2 and TRDJ3; 12 bases are a match to TRDD3. This CDR3 is built from 21 residues. Germline lookup yields CDR1 GEAIGNYY and CDR2 EKD. Trimming removed 0 bases from V and 0 bases from J; junction bases left unmatched: 8. The CDR3 coding sequence is TGTGCCTGTGACACCGGTTACTGGGGGATACCCAGCTCCTGGGACACCCGACAGATGTTTTTC. As protein: CACDTGYWGIPSSWDTRQMFF.

There are many counts of this clone. Relative to the germline gene, one junction end is altered; a read error may explain this. This chain links TRDV2 with TRDJ2; 8 bases align to TRDD3. Looked up from germline, CDR1 is GEAIGNYY and CDR2 is EKD. The CDR3 runs to 15 residues. The CDR3 nucleotides are TGTGCCTGTGACATACTGGGGGCTACGACAGCACACCTCTTCTTT. It yields the protein CACDILGATTAHLFF.

The chain employs TRDV2 and TRDJ3; 11 positions agree with TRDD3. This CDR3 comprises 20 residues. V lost 2 bases, J lost 4 bases, and 12 bases stayed unmatched. CDR1 and CDR2 from the germline V gene are GEAIGNYY and EKD. CDR3 residues: CACDKVARWGIQWDTRQMFF. In DNA form, the CDR3 reads TGTGCCTGTGACAAGGTTGCTCGCTGGGGGATACAGTGGGACACCCGACAGATGTTTTTC.